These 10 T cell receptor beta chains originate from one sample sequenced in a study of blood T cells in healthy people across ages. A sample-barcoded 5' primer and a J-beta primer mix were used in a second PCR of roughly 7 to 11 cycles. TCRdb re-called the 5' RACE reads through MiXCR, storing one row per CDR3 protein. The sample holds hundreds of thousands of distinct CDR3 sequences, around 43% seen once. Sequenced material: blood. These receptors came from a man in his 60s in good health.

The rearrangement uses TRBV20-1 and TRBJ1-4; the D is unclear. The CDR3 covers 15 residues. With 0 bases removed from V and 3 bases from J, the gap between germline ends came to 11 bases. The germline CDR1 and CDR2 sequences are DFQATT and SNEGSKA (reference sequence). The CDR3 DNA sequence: TGCAGTGCTAGAGATCTTTCTGGCTCTAATGAAAAACTGTTTTTT. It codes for CSARDLSGSNEKLFF.

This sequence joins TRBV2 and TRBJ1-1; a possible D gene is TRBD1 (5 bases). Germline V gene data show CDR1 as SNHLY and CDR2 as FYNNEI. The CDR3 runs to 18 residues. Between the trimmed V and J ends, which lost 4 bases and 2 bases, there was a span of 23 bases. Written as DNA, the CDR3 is TGTGCCAGCAGTGCGGATTTCCCGGGACGGGGGTATAACACTGAAGCTTTCTTT. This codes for CASSADFPGRGYNTEAFF.

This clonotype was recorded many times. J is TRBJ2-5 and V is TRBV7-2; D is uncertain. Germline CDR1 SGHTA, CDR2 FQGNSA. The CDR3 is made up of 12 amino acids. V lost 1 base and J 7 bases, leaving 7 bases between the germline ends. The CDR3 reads CASSLDLGTQYF. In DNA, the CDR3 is TGTGCCAGCAGCTTAGACTTGGGGACCCAGTACTTC.

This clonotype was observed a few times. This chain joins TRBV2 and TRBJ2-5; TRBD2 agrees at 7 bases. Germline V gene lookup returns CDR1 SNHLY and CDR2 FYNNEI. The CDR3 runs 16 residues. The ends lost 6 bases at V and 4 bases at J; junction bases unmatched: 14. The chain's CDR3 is CASSFRGGTARETQYF. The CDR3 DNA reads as TGTGCCAGCAGCTTCCGCGGGGGAACCGCGCGAGAGACCCAGTACTTC.

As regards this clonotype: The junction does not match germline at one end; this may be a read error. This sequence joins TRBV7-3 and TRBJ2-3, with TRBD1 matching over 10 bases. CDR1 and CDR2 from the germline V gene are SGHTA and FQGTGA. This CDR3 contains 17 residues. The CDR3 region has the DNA TGTGCCAGCAGCTTACAGGGACAGGGGATGGGCACAGAGACGCAGTATTTT. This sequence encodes CASSLQGQGMGTETQYF.

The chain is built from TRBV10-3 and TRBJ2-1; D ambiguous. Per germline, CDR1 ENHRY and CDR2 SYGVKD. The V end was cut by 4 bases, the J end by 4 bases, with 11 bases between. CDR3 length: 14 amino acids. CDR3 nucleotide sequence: TGTGCCATCAGTGTAGATATTCGGTACAATGAGCAGTTCTTC. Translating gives CAISVDIRYNEQFF.

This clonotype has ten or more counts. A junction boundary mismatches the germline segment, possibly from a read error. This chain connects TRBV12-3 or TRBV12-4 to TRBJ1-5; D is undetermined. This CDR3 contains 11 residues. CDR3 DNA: TGCGCCAGCAGTTCAAATCAGCCCCAGCATTTT. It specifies CASSSNQPQHF.

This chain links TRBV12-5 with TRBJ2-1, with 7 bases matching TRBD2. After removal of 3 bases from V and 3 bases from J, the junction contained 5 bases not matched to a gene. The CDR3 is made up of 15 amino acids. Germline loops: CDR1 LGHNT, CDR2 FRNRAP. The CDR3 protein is CASGFGTTLYNEQFF. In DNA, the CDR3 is TGTGCTAGTGGTTTTGGGACTACACTCTACAATGAGCAGTTCTTC.

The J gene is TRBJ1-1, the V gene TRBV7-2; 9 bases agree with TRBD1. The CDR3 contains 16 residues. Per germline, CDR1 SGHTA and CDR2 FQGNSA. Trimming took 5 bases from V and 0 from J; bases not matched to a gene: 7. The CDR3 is CASSKRDRVMNTEAFF. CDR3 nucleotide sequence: TGTGCCAGCAGCAAACGGGACAGGGTAATGAACACTGAAGCTTTCTTT.

The CDR3 coding sequence is TGCGCCAGCAGCCAAGCAACCATAGGACAGGGGGCGGATAGCTCCTACAATGAGCAGTTCTTC. Protein product: CASSQATIGQGADSSYNEQFF. The chain recombines TRBV4-3 with TRBJ2-1; the match to TRBD1 covers 11 bases. V lost 1 base and J lost 0; bases outside the gene matches: 14. The V gene's germline CDR1 is LGHNA and CDR2 YSLEER. The CDR3 loop spans 21 amino acids.